This note documents a single TCR beta chain sequence. What it binds is not known. This CDR3 has 13 amino acids. Between the trimmed V and J ends, which lost 1 base and 6 bases, there was a span of 7 bases. CDR1 is MNHNS and CDR2 is SASEGT in the germline V gene. The sample belongs to a study of T cell repertoires in ileal Crohn's disease. Whole-study results and caveats: High-frequency clones were more common in sorted CD8 than CD4 cells. Every patient over 26.8% clonality showed endoscopic recurrence.

Data came from immunoSEQ multiplex PCR; TCRdb stores just in-frame clones and leaves some out. The table lists 13,000 or so clones, approximately 90% of them singletons. The chain couples TRBV6-1 to TRBJ1-3, with D unclear. The receptor comes from an adult with Crohn's disease. The sample comprised ileal tissue. CDR3 sequence (DNA): TGTGCCAGCAGTGAAGTGACACAAAACACCATATATTTT. Protein sequence: CASSEVTQNTIYF.